One and the same sample provided the 16 T cell receptor beta chains below, sequenced in a study of T cells in Graves' hyperthyroidism and ophthalmopathy. What was amplified from RNA transcripts were TCR beta CDR3 regions. TCR CDR3 underwent first-round RT-PCR with the HTBI primer set. TCRdb redid the calling of the multiplex PCR reads with MiXCR, one entry per CDR3 protein. Among a few hundred thousand distinct CDR3 sequences, under 25% were seen once, and the ten largest hold 49%. Sample: blood. The source is a woman aged 65 to 85 with Graves' ophthalmopathy.

This clonotype was picked up many times. The CDR3 coding sequence is TGTGCCAGCTCACCACAGGAGATGAACACTGAAGCTTTCTTT. Translated: CASSPQEMNTEAFF. The chain has TRBV18 and TRBJ1-1; unclear D gene. Germline loops: CDR1 KGHSH, CDR2 LQKENI. Deletions cut 1 base from V and 0 bases from J, with 6 bases between. The CDR3 is 14 residues long.

This clonotype has only a few counts. V is TRBV6-2 or TRBV6-3 and J is TRBJ2-7; TRBD2 aligns across 9 bases. The CDR3 has 15 amino acids. With V trimmed by 7 bases and J by 7 bases, 14 bases remained unmatched. The germline gives CDR1 MNHEY, CDR2 SVGEGT. CDR3 nucleotide sequence: TGTGCCAGCACCACTACGGCGGGAGGGCCGAAAGAGCAGTACTTC. Translation: CASTTTAGGPKEQYF.

This chain connects TRBV11-2 to TRBJ2-7; D is perhaps TRBD2 (9 bases). The CDR3 runs to 21 residues. Between the trimmed V and J ends, which lost 4 bases and 2 bases, there was a span of 33 bases. Looked up from germline, CDR1 is SGHAT and CDR2 is FQNNGV. CDR3 residues: CASSSGQGLLISGSATYEQYF. In DNA, the CDR3 is TGTGCCAGCAGCTCCGGACAGGGTTTACTGATTAGCGGGAGCGCTACCTACGAGCAGTACTTC.

The chain employs TRBV20-1 and TRBJ2-5, with 8 bases lining up with TRBD2. Germline CDR1 is DFQATT and CDR2 is SNEGSKA (reference sequence). With V trimmed by 6 bases and J by 1 base, 4 bases remained unmatched. CDR3 length: 13 amino acids. CDR3 DNA: TGCAGTGCAGGCGGGAGGTTCCAAGAGACCCAGTACTTC. Translating gives CSAGGRFQETQYF.

The rearrangement links TRBV6-1 to TRBJ2-7; D not certain. The V gene lost 6 bases and the J gene lost 5 bases, with 20 bases spanning the gap. This CDR3 has 15 amino acids. Germline-derived CDR1 and CDR2 are MNHNS and SASEGT. The CDR3 coding sequence is TGTGCCAGCAGAAGTGGACCTGGGCGCATGAACGAGCAGTACTTC. Its protein product is CASRSGPGRMNEQYF.

This clonotype has a handful of counts. The chain recombines TRBV27 with TRBJ1-4; D may be TRBD1 (5 bases). This CDR3 is built from 13 residues. Germline V gene sequence: CDR1 MNHEY, CDR2 SMNVEV (reference sequence). With 3 bases removed from V and 5 bases from J, the gap between germline ends came to 7 bases. CDR3 amino acids: CASSFGGNEKLFF. The CDR3, as DNA: TGTGCCAGCAGTTTTGGGGGGAATGAAAAACTGTTTTTT.

The chain joins TRBV4-1 to TRBJ2-2; the D gene could be TRBD1 or TRBD2 (5 bases each). CDR1 is MGHRA, CDR2 YSYEKL, per germline. V gave up 8 bases and J gave up 8 bases, with 18 bases separating them. The CDR3 totals 14 residues. Here the CDR3 reads CASENRDLGGELFF. The CDR3 DNA follows: TGCGCCAGCGAAAACCGGGACCTCGGGGGGGAGCTGTTTTTT.

This clonotype was observed at least ten times. The CDR3 is CASSAGHTYEQYF. The CDR3 nucleotides are TGCGCCAGCAGCGCCGGACATACCTACGAGCAGTACTTC. The chain employs TRBV5-1 and TRBJ2-7; maybe TRBD1 (5 bases). Trimming took 4 bases from V and 2 from J, leaving 10 bases between them. CDR1 is SGHRS, CDR2 YFSETQ, per germline. The CDR3 length is 13 residues.

This clonotype was counted a few times. The chain uses TRBV12-3 or TRBV12-4 and TRBJ2-4, with a tentative D call TRBD1 (5 bases). Trimming stripped 5 bases from V and 1 base from J, with 12 bases between. This CDR3 comprises 15 residues. CDR3 residues: CASSLGHKAKNIQYF. In DNA form, the CDR3 reads TGTGCCAGCAGTCTCGGACATAAGGCCAAAAACATTCAGTACTTC.

The genes are TRBV13 and TRBJ2-5, with a weak D call TRBD2 (6 bases). In germline, CDR1 is PRHDT, CDR2 FYEKMQ (reference sequence). The length of the CDR3 is 15 residues. The V and J ends lost 5 bases and 5 bases respectively, with 18 bases between them. The CDR3 spells CASSRTRREDETQYF. The DNA for the CDR3 is TGTGCCAGCAGCCGAACGCGAAGGGAGGACGAGACCCAGTACTTC.

The chain joins TRBV7-2 to TRBJ1-4, with no clear D. The CDR3 extends over 14 amino acids. The V gene's germline CDR1 is SGHTA and CDR2 FQGNSA. The V gene lost 2 bases and the J gene lost 5 bases, with 9 bases spanning the gap. The CDR3 region is CASSLRGPNEKLFF. CDR3 nucleotide sequence: TGTGCCAGCAGCTTACGAGGACCCAATGAAAAACTGTTTTTT.

The V gene is TRBV6-5, the J gene TRBJ1-4, with D perhaps matching TRBD1 (5 bases). There are 15 residues in the CDR3. Germline values: CDR1 MNHEY, CDR2 SVGAGI. V lost 2 bases, J lost 0 bases, and 7 bases lay in between. The CDR3 DNA reads TGTGCCAGCAGTTACCAGGGCTCAACTAATGAAAAACTGTTTTTT. Amino acid sequence: CASSYQGSTNEKLFF.

This clonotype has a count of ten or more. CDR3 in amino acids: CASSLARTVGRSQYF. The CDR3 nucleotides are TGTGCCAGCAGTCTAGCCCGGACTGTGGGCCGTTCGCAGTATTTT. V usage is TRBV11-2 and J usage is TRBJ2-3; a weak D match, TRBD2 (5 bases). The V end lost 6 bases, the J end lost 10 bases, and 23 bases lay between the germline ends. Germline CDR1 SGHAT, CDR2 FQNNGV. There are 15 residues in the CDR3. Based on the CDR3 plus reference TRBV11-2 and TRBJ2-3, the full variable domain is EAGVAQSPRYKIIEKRQSVAFWCNPISGHATLYWYQQILGQGPKLLIQFQNNGVVDDSQLPKDRFSAERLKGVDSTLKIQPAKLEDSAVYLCASSLARTVGRSQYFGPGTRLTVL.

This clonotype has only a few counts. CDR3 sequence: CASSLVTSETYEQYF. For the CDR3, the DNA is TGCGCCAGCAGCTTGGTAACTAGCGAGACCTACGAGCAGTACTTC. The chain recombines TRBV5-1 with TRBJ2-7; 7 nucleotides match TRBD2. CDR1 is SGHRS, CDR2 YFSETQ, per germline. The J segment lost 2 bases and the V segment lost 0 bases, leaving 5 bases of the junction unmatched. The CDR3 is 15 amino acids.

This clonotype has more than one count but fewer than ten. The V call is TRBV16, the J call TRBJ2-1; D is perhaps TRBD2 (6 bases). Germline loops: CDR1 KGHSY, CDR2 FQNENV. The CDR3 totals 14 residues. V lost 8 bases, J lost 7 bases, and 18 bases lay in between. The CDR3 here is CASEKTGEGNEQFF. In nucleotides, the CDR3 is TGTGCCAGCGAAAAAACGGGAGAGGGGAATGAGCAGTTCTTC.

This clonotype was found a few times. This chain joins TRBV14 and TRBJ2-7; 8 bases map to TRBD1. Germline values: CDR1 SGHDN, CDR2 FVKESK. The V segment lost 4 bases and the J segment 0 bases; nucleotides outside the gene matches: 5. This CDR3 comprises 15 residues. As DNA, the CDR3 is TGTGCCAGCAGCCTCGGACAGGGCCACTCCTACGAGCAGTACTTC. It is translated as CASSLGQGHSYEQYF.